The next 20 T cell receptor beta chains were all read from a single sample in a study of radiotherapy plus CTLA-4 blockade in lung cancer. The table came from immunoSEQ multiplex PCR; TCRdb's copy has only in-frame clones and leaves some out. The table records 90,000 to 150,000 clones, about four fifths of them present only once. The material was peripheral blood, obtained from a patient treated with radiotherapy plus ipilimumab. These receptor sequences come from a human donor with non-small cell lung cancer who had a partial response to radiotherapy plus ipilimumab.

This clone was seen a few times. This rearrangement joins TRBV5-6 to TRBJ1-1; D gene ambiguous. The germline V gene encodes CDR1 SGHDT and CDR2 YYEEEE. The CDR3 is 16 amino acids. V was cut by 0 bases and J by 3 bases, with 15 bases left in between. The CDR3 protein is CASSLGRLVRDTEAFF. CDR3 DNA sequence: TGTGCCAGCAGCTTGGGCCGGTTGGTTCGGGACACTGAAGCTTTCTTT.

CDR3 amino acids: CASGFGRDLFYNEQFF. The CDR3 coding sequence is TGTGCTAGTGGCTTTGGCCGGGACTTGTTCTACAATGAGCAGTTCTTC. This chain joins TRBV12-5 and TRBJ2-1; tentatively, D is TRBD2 (6 bases). V was clipped by 6 bases and J by 3 bases, with 18 bases between them. Germline V lookup: CDR1 LGHNT, CDR2 FRNRAP. The CDR3 totals 16 residues.

This clone was recorded a few times. DNA for the CDR3: TGTGCCAGCAACCTGCGGGACTACATTACCTATGGCTACACCTTC. Protein: CASNLRDYITYGYTF. The rearrangement joins TRBV6-1 to TRBJ1-2; D is possibly TRBD1 (5 bases). This CDR3 has 15 residues. Per the germline V gene, CDR1 is MNHNS and CDR2 is SASEGT. V was clipped by 7 bases and J by 4 bases, with 19 bases between them.

The chain uses TRBV6-6 and TRBJ1-1, with 9 bases that match TRBD1. CDR1 is MNHNY and CDR2 is SVGAGI in the germline V gene (reference sequence). J lost 0 bases, V lost 2 bases, and 4 bases had no gene match. The CDR3 runs to 16 residues. The CDR3 bases are TGTGCCAGCAGTTACGAAACAGGGGGCTTGAACACTGAAGCTTTCTTT. It specifies CASSYETGGLNTEAFF.

This chain connects TRBV10-2 to TRBJ2-5; 7 bases align to TRBD1. The V gene end was trimmed by 6 bases and the J gene end by 1 base; junction bases not matched to a gene: 5. The CDR3 contains 14 residues. Germline values: CDR1 WSHSY, CDR2 SAAADI. The CDR3 DNA reads TGCGCCAGCAGCCCACAGGGGACCCAAGAGACCCAGTACTTC. Its protein product is CASSPQGTQETQYF.

The genes are TRBV28 and TRBJ2-3; maybe TRBD1 (6 bases). The V gene's germline CDR1 is MDHEN and CDR2 SYDVKM. Trimming stripped 6 bases from V and 11 bases from J, with 9 bases between. The CDR3 has 10 amino acids. As DNA, the CDR3 is TGTGCCAGCAGCCTGGGACAGCAGTATTTT. Its translation is CASSLGQQYF.

The chain carries TRBV7-8 and TRBJ1-4; D remains ambiguous. The germline V gene has CDR1 SGHVS and CDR2 FQNEAQ. Trimming removed 5 bases from V and 5 bases from J, with 9 bases in between. The CDR3 runs to 13 residues. CDR3 amino acids: CASSTKLNEKLFF. The CDR3 coding sequence is TGTGCCAGCAGCACGAAACTCAATGAAAAACTGTTTTTT.

The chain joins TRBV2 to TRBJ2-3, with TRBD2 identical over 15 bases. Trimming cost V 4 bases and J 1 base; bases outside gene matches: 15. The CDR3 sequence is 21 residues long. From germline, CDR1 is SNHLY and CDR2 FYNNEI. This CDR3 is CASSALKSGTSGRPRTDTQYF. The DNA of the CDR3 is TGTGCCAGCAGTGCACTCAAATCCGGGACTAGCGGGAGGCCCCGCACAGATACGCAGTATTTT.

This chain connects TRBV7-8 to TRBJ1-4, with D perhaps TRBD1 (5 bases). The CDR3 length is 16 residues. Trimming took off 2 bases at V and 0 bases at J, with 10 bases between the two ends. Germline V gene sequence: CDR1 SGHVS, CDR2 FQNEAQ. The CDR3 region is CASSLSGVTTNEKLFF. DNA for the CDR3: TGTGCCAGCAGCTTATCGGGGGTCACAACTAATGAAAAACTGTTTTTT.

The J gene is TRBJ2-7, the V gene TRBV6-1; D not certain. V lost 6 bases and J 3 bases, leaving 12 bases between the germline ends. There are 13 residues in the CDR3. Germline assignment: CDR1 MNHNS and CDR2 SASEGT. Here the CDR3 DNA reads TGTGCCAGCAGCAATTTCCACAGCTACGAGCAGTACGTC. As protein: CASSNFHSYEQYV.

This clone appeared once. The DNA for the CDR3 is TGTGCCAGCAGCCCAGACCTTAGCGGCACAGATACGCAGTATTTT. This gives the protein CASSPDLSGTDTQYF. The J gene is TRBJ2-3, the V gene TRBV7-9; weak D call: TRBD2 (5 bases). Germline V lookup: CDR1 SEHNR, CDR2 FQNEAQ (reference sequence). The CDR3 sequence is 15 residues long. The V end lost 5 bases, the J end lost 1 base, and 13 bases lay between the germline ends.

The chain couples TRBV5-4 to TRBJ2-5, with 8 bases aligning to TRBD1. Germline V gives CDR1 SGHNT, CDR2 YYREEE (reference sequence). The CDR3 has 14 residues. V was pared by 3 bases and J by 2 bases, with 3 bases of the junction left unmatched. CDR3 coding DNA: TGTGCCAGCAGCTGGACAGGGTTACAAGAGACCCAGTACTTC. Translation: CASSWTGLQETQYF.

The CDR3 sequence: CASSLEGQGEKGQFF. The CDR3 DNA sequence: TGCGCCAGCAGCTTGGAGGGACAGGGAGAAAAGGGGCAGTTCTTC. The chain uses TRBV5-1 and TRBJ2-1; TRBD1 aligns across 9 bases. In germline, CDR1 is SGHRS, CDR2 YFSETQ. The CDR3 spans 15 residues. V shed 0 bases, J shed 12 bases, and the junction held 10 bases outside the gene matches.

The chain recombines TRBV19 with TRBJ2-1; 9 positions match TRBD2. This CDR3 is built from 15 residues. Germline CDR1 reads LNHDA; CDR2 reads SQIVND (reference sequence). Losses at the gene ends were 8 bases for V and 2 bases for J; bases not matched to a gene: 7. The CDR3 DNA sequence: TGTGCCAGTTCAATAGCGGGAGAGGCCTACAATGAGCAGTTCTTC. Its protein is CASSIAGEAYNEQFF.

This chain joins TRBV6-4 and TRBJ2-3; the D is unclear. Germline assignment: CDR1 MRHNA and CDR2 SNTAGT. The CDR3 consists of 13 residues. Trimming removed 4 bases at V and 5 bases at J, with 10 bases between. The CDR3 DNA reads TGTGCCAGCAGTGGTATTACCGGAGATACGCAGTATTTT. It codes for CASSGITGDTQYF.

This chain connects TRBV5-1 to TRBJ2-5; 8 nucleotides match TRBD1. With V trimmed by 2 bases and J by 5 bases, 5 bases remained unmatched. Per the germline V gene, CDR1 is SGHRS and CDR2 is YFSETQ. The CDR3 has 14 amino acids. In DNA, the CDR3 is TGCGCCAGCAGCTTCCAGGGGGCGCGGGAGACCCAGTACTTC. It is translated as CASSFQGARETQYF. Supplemented by reference TRBV5-1 and TRBJ2-5, the full variable domain reads KAGVTQTPRYLIKTRGQQVTLSCSPISGHRSVSWYQQTPGQGLQFLFEYFSETQRNKGNFPGRFSGRQFSNSRSEMNVSTLELGDSALYLCASSFQGARETQYFGPGTRLLVL.

The genes are TRBV5-1 and TRBJ2-5, with a tentative D call TRBD1 (5 bases). This CDR3 contains 14 residues. V gave up 0 bases and J gave up 4 bases, with 10 bases separating them. The germline V gene encodes CDR1 SGHRS and CDR2 YFSETQ. CDR3 protein: CASSLVGASETQYF. For the CDR3, the DNA is TGCGCCAGCAGCTTGGTAGGGGCGTCAGAGACCCAGTACTTC.

The chain links TRBV6-1 to TRBJ1-5; 7 bases map to TRBD1. V lost 6 bases to trimming and J lost 3 bases; unmatched junction nucleotides: 5. CDR3 length equals 14 residues. Germline assignment: CDR1 MNHNS and CDR2 SASEGT. CDR3 sequence reads: CASRGDRPNQPQHF. The CDR3 region has the DNA TGTGCCAGCAGGGGGGACAGACCCAATCAGCCCCAGCATTTT.

The rearrangement joins TRBV7-8 to TRBJ2-3, with D possibly TRBD2 on 5 matching bases. The germline V gene has CDR1 SGHVS and CDR2 FQNEAQ. The CDR3 runs 16 residues. V was trimmed by 1 base and J by 0 bases, leaving 11 bases between them. The CDR3 sequence: CASSLERLVSTDTQYF. CDR3 nucleotides: TGTGCCAGCAGCTTAGAGCGGCTAGTCAGCACAGATACGCAGTATTTT.

The J gene is TRBJ2-2, the V gene TRBV7-2; TRBD1 is a possible D gene (6 bases). The V gene lost 4 bases and the J gene lost 0 bases, with 12 bases spanning the gap. Germline loops: CDR1 SGHTA, CDR2 FQGNSA. The CDR3 extends over 16 amino acids. CDR3 bases: TGTGCCAGCAGCTGGCCGGGACACTCGAACACCGGGGAGCTGTTTTTT. Encoded protein: CASSWPGHSNTGELFF.